The clone carrying this T cell receptor beta chain has only one observation. The data stem from a study of blood T cells in healthy people across ages. Then a second PCR, running about 6 to 12 cycles, was carried out with a sample-barcoded 5' primer and a J-beta primer mix. Using its own MiXCR run on the 5' RACE reads, TCRdb lists one record per CDR3 protein. The data hold about 780,000 distinct CDR3 sequences, with roughly 46% observed a single time. Trimming cost V 3 bases and J 1 base, with 15 bases left between them. The V gene's germline CDR1 is SGHDN and CDR2 FVKESK. The CDR3 totals 16 residues.

The chain is built from TRBV14 and TRBJ1-1; D unclear. The receptor was derived from a man older than 75 in good health. The sequenced material came from blood. Here the CDR3 DNA reads TGTGCCAGCAGCCACCGGGCCGGGCGACGGAACACTGAAGCTTTCTTT. Translated: CASSHRAGRRNTEAFF.